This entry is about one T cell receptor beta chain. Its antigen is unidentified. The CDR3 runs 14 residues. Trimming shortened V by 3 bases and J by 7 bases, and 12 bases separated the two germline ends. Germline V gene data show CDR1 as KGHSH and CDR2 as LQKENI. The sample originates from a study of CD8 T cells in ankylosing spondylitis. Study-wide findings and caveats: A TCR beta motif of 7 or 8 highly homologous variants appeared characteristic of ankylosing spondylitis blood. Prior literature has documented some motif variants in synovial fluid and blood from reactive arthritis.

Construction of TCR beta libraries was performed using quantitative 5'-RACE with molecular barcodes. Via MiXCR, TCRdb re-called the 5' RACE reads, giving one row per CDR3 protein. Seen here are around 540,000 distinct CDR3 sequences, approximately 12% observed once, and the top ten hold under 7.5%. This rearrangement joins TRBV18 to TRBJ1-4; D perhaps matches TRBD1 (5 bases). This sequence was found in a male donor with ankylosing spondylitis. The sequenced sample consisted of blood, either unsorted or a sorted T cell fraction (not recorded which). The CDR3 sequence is CASSPTVGGEKLFF. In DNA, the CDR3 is TGTGCCAGCTCACCGACGGTTGGGGGTGAAAAACTGTTTTTT.